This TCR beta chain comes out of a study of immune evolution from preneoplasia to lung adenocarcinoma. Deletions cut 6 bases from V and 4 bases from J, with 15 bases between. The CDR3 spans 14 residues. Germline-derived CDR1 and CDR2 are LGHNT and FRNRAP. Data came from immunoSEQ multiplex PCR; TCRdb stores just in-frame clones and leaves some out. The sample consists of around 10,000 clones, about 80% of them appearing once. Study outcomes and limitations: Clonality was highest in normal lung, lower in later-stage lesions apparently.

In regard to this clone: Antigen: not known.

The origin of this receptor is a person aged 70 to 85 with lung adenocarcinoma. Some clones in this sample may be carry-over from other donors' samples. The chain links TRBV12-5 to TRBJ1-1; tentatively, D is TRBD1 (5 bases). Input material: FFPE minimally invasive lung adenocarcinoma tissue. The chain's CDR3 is CASGTLQGTTEAFF. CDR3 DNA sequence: TGTGCTAGTGGGACCCTCCAGGGTACCACTGAAGCTTTCTTT.